This note documents a single TCR beta chain sequence. RNA, at about 0.45 to 1 ug, was reverse transcribed with random hexamers. One entry per CDR3 protein, called by TCRdb with MiXCR from the immunoSEQ multiplex PCR reads. The top ten hold 0.3% of the sample, which has some 97,000 distinct CDR3 sequences, 95% seen once. These data originate in a study of CD8 T cells in Susac syndrome. There are 12 residues in the CDR3. V dropped 6 bases and J dropped 8 bases, with 16 bases sitting between them. The germline CDR1 and CDR2 sequences are SQVTM and ANQGSEA. Sequenced sample: CD8+ T cells from PBMCs. The V gene is TRBV29-1, the J gene TRBJ1-2; a possible D gene is TRBD1 (5 bases). This clonotype originated in a human donor with Susac syndrome. The CDR3 nucleotides are TGCAGCGTACCTCAGAGGGGAGGCGGCTACACCTTC. It yields the protein CSVPQRGGGYTF.